This T cell receptor (beta chain) was obtained from a study of identifying expanded T cells in peripheral blood. Here immunoSEQ multiplex PCR was the method, and the copy in TCRdb shows in-frame clones only, minus some. The data hold roughly 63,000 clones, with under 85% observed a single time. About this clone: No antigen is known for it.

Regarding the study as a whole: Approximately 1.1 clones differed between technical replicates, versus about 15 and 19 over time. Clone count variance between roughly 2-week samples rose with total template count.

Healthy donors had no documented immune events, such as infections, while sampled. The CDR3 has 15 residues. Between the trimmed V and J ends, which lost 0 bases and 8 bases, there was a span of 16 bases. This rearrangement joins TRBV23-1 to TRBJ1-2; D is possibly TRBD1 (5 bases). TRBV23-1 counts as an open reading frame of uncertain function. The sequenced sample consisted of blood. This TCR came from a person between 18 and 70 years old in good health. CDR3 in amino acids: CASSQSLGTGRGYTF. The CDR3 nucleotides are TGCGCCAGCAGTCAATCTTTAGGGACGGGTCGGGGCTACACCTTC.